The next 28 T cell receptor beta chains were all read from a single sample in a study of long-term antiretroviral therapy in people with HIV. Sequencing used immunoSEQ v3.0 at survey level. Sequencing was performed with immunoSEQ multiplex PCR; in TCRdb, only in-frame clones are kept and a portion is missing. The data hold about 11,000 clones, with roughly 80% observed a single time. The source was unsorted PBMCs, collected 1.2 years after starting antiretroviral therapy. These receptors originate from a man between 40 and 49 years old with HIV.

The CDR3 nucleotides read TGTGCCAGCAGTGAAGTCAGGGTGGATGAAAAACTGTTTTTT. Translating it yields CASSEVRVDEKLFF. The V call is TRBV6-1, the J call TRBJ1-4; D possibly corresponds to TRBD1 (5 bases). Between the trimmed V and J ends, which lost 1 base and 6 bases, there was a span of 9 bases. The CDR3 is made up of 14 amino acids. Germline V CDR1 and CDR2: MNHNS, SASEGT.

This chain connects TRBV7-2 to TRBJ1-6, with D possibly being TRBD1 (5 bases). CDR3 length equals 16 residues. Germline V gene data show CDR1 as SGHTA and CDR2 as FQGNSA. Trimming cost V 5 bases and J 2 bases, with 13 bases left between them. CDR3 region: CASSAQGGAYNSPLHF. CDR3 bases: TGTGCCAGCAGCGCTCAGGGTGGCGCCTATAATTCACCCCTCCACTTT.

The chain couples TRBV7-9 to TRBJ1-2; D gene unclear. The V and J ends lost 5 bases and 13 bases respectively, with 17 bases between them. Germline V gene data show CDR1 as SEHNR and CDR2 as FQNEAQ (reference sequence). This CDR3 contains 12 residues. In DNA form, the CDR3 reads TGTGCCAGCAGCCGTCGGGATCACGGGTCCACCTTC. Encoded protein: CASSRRDHGSTF. The variable domain in full, completed from reference TRBV7-9 and TRBJ1-2, reads DTGVSQNPRHKITKRGQNVTFRCDPISEHNRLYWYRQTLGQGPEFLTYFQNEAQLEKSRLLSDRFSAERPKGSFSTLEIQRTEQGDSAMYLCASSRRDHGSTFGSGTRLTVV.

The V and J genes are TRBV27 and TRBJ1-5; 7 bases agree with TRBD1. Unmatched junction bases numbered 1, after V lost 6 bases and J lost 2 bases. Germline V gene lookup returns CDR1 MNHEY and CDR2 SMNVEV (reference sequence). This CDR3 contains 13 residues. This chain's CDR3 is CASSQGGNQPQHF. As DNA, the CDR3 is TGTGCCAGCAGCCAGGGGGGCAATCAGCCCCAGCATTTT.

This chain connects TRBV29-1 to TRBJ1-5, with 7 bases that match TRBD1. Germline CDR1 SQVTM, CDR2 ANQGSEA. The CDR3 runs to 13 residues. Trimming cost V 4 bases and J 1 base; bases outside gene matches: 1. Here the CDR3 reads CSVGGQSNQPQHF. Written as DNA, the CDR3 is TGCAGCGTTGGGGGACAGAGCAATCAGCCCCAGCATTTT.

This chain joins TRBV18 and TRBJ1-6; TRBD1 is a possible D gene (5 bases). From germline, CDR1 is KGHSH and CDR2 LQKENI. CDR3 length: 19 amino acids. Trimming cost V 6 bases and J 0 bases, with 21 bases left between them. The CDR3 spells CASSPLRGTESSYNSPLHF. The CDR3 nucleotides read TGTGCCAGCTCTCCCCTCCGGGGGACTGAAAGCTCCTATAATTCACCCCTCCACTTT.

This clone turned up a few times. This sequence joins TRBV30 and TRBJ1-2, with 8 bases identical to TRBD1. Germline trimming cut 3 bases from V and 7 bases from J; bases unmatched to any gene: 10. Germline CDR1 and CDR2: GTSNPN and SVGIG (reference sequence). The CDR3 covers 14 residues. The chain's CDR3 is CAWRGPGGAGGYTF. The CDR3, as DNA: TGTGCCTGGAGGGGACCAGGGGGCGCGGGTGGCTACACCTTC.

V usage is TRBV30 and J usage is TRBJ1-1; no clear D gene. There are 11 residues in the CDR3. The V gene lost 3 bases and the J gene lost 4 bases, with 6 bases spanning the gap. CDR1 is GTSNPN, CDR2 SVGIG, per germline (reference sequence). CDR3 bases: TGTGCCTGGAGACCGGGCACTGAAGCTTTCTTT. Encoded protein: CAWRPGTEAFF.

The V call is TRBV28, the J call TRBJ1-1; D is undetermined. The germline V gene has CDR1 MDHEN and CDR2 SYDVKM. The CDR3 length is 12 residues. Deletions cut 6 bases from V and 3 bases from J, with 8 bases between. CDR3 sequence: CASSPPHTEAFF. The DNA of the CDR3 is TGTGCCAGCAGCCCGCCCCACACTGAAGCTTTCTTT.

The chain uses TRBV27 and TRBJ1-6; tentatively, D is TRBD1 (6 bases). CDR3 length equals 15 residues. CDR1 MNHEY and CDR2 SMNVEV come from the germline V gene (reference sequence). V lost 4 bases, J lost 2 bases, and 9 bases lay in between. The CDR3 protein is CASSSQGPYNSPLHF. The CDR3 DNA sequence: TGTGCCAGCAGTTCACAGGGCCCCTATAATTCACCCCTCCACTTT.

The genes are TRBV6-5 and TRBJ1-1; D is unclear. From germline, CDR1 is MNHEY and CDR2 SVGAGI. V lost 5 bases and J 5 bases, leaving 15 bases between the germline ends. The CDR3 sequence is 14 residues long. The CDR3 loop reads CASSPYGERTEAFF. CDR3 nucleotide sequence: TGTGCCAGCAGTCCTTATGGTGAAAGGACTGAAGCTTTCTTT.

The J gene is TRBJ2-1, the V gene TRBV5-6, with D possibly TRBD1 on 6 matching bases. The CDR3 has 19 residues. V lost 4 bases and J 8 bases, leaving 31 bases between the germline ends. CDR1 and CDR2 from the germline V gene are SGHDT and YYEEEE. The CDR3 loop is CASSPRPGARGFPGDEQFF. CDR3 coding DNA: TGTGCCAGCAGCCCCCGCCCCGGAGCCAGGGGCTTTCCCGGGGATGAGCAGTTCTTC.

A single count supports this clone. The rearrangement uses TRBV29-1 and TRBJ1-2; D is possibly TRBD1 (6 bases). The CDR3 is 13 amino acids. Germline V gene lookup returns CDR1 SQVTM and CDR2 ANQGSEA. Trimming pared 4 bases from V and 8 bases from J, leaving 17 bases between. For the CDR3, the DNA is TGCAGCGTTGGGGGGGCTCAGGGTAGCGGCTACACCTTC. Protein: CSVGGAQGSGYTF.

The chain combines TRBV21-1 with TRBJ1-5; TRBD1, as called in the table, went unchecked against the DNA. TRBV21-1 is a known pseudogene. The CDR3 runs 15 residues. In nucleotides, the CDR3 is TGTGCCAGCAGCAAAGGACAGAGAAGCAATCAGCCCCAGCATTTT. This sequence encodes CASSKGQRSNQPQHF.

The rearrangement joins TRBV9 to TRBJ2-1, with TRBD1 matching over 8 bases. Germline lookup yields CDR1 SGDLS and CDR2 YYNGEE. V trimming: 4 bases; J trimming: 0 bases; junction bases outside the gene matches: 6. The CDR3 spans 16 residues. CDR3 DNA: TGTGCCAGCAGCCCCTGGACAGGGAGCTCCTACAATGAGCAGTTCTTC. It is translated as CASSPWTGSSYNEQFF.

The chain links TRBV11-2 to TRBJ2-7, with D uncertain. V lost 5 bases and J 3 bases, leaving 14 bases between the germline ends. This CDR3 has 14 residues. Looked up from germline, CDR1 is SGHAT and CDR2 is FQNNGV. DNA of the CDR3: TGTGCCAGCAGCCCCCGAATTGTGGACTACGAGCAGTACTTC. Protein: CASSPRIVDYEQYF.

The V and J genes are TRBV19 and TRBJ2-3; D may be TRBD2 (5 bases). CDR3 length equals 14 residues. Germline values: CDR1 LNHDA, CDR2 SQIVND (reference sequence). The V gene lost 5 bases and the J gene lost 4 bases, with 13 bases spanning the gap. CDR3 nucleotides: TGTGCCAGTAGTGTACGAGGGTACCCAGATACGCAGTATTTT. Its protein is CASSVRGYPDTQYF.

This clone was counted once. The rearrangement joins TRBV28 to TRBJ2-7; D gene ambiguous. The CDR3 sequence is 15 residues long. Trimming removed 8 bases from V and 3 bases from J, with 20 bases in between. CDR1 is MDHEN and CDR2 is SYDVKM in the germline V gene. CDR3: CASLPRTSFFYEQYF. CDR3 in DNA: TGTGCCAGCCTCCCCAGGACCTCCTTTTTCTACGAGCAGTACTTC.

The chain joins TRBV9 to TRBJ1-2, with TRBD1 matching over 9 bases. V dropped 0 bases and J dropped 2; count of bases not matched to a gene: 2. The CDR3 loop spans 15 amino acids. Germline CDR1 is SGDLS and CDR2 is YYNGEE. CDR3 in DNA: TGTGCCAGCAGCGTAGTTGACAGGGGGAACTATGGCTACACCTTC. It yields the protein CASSVVDRGNYGYTF.

This sequence joins TRBV5-1 and TRBJ1-1, with TRBD1 as a possible D gene (5 bases). Germline CDR1 SGHRS, CDR2 YFSETQ. The CDR3 has 16 amino acids. Trimming took 4 bases from V and 0 from J, leaving 16 bases between them. For the CDR3, the DNA is TGCGCCAGCAGCAGCGGTGTCGGGGCGCTGAACACTGAAGCTTTCTTT. This codes for CASSSGVGALNTEAFF.

Worth noting for this clone: The same CDR3 arises from other DNA sequences in this sample as well. The chain combines TRBV7-3 with TRBJ2-7; D is possibly TRBD1 (5 bases). Looked up from germline, CDR1 is SGHTA and CDR2 is FQGTGA. The CDR3 length is 13 residues. V dropped 2 bases and J dropped 0 bases, with 5 bases sitting between them. CDR3 in amino acids: CASSLGHSYEQYF. CDR3 DNA sequence: TGTGCCAGCAGCTTAGGACACTCCTACGAGCAGTACTTC.

The chain links TRBV30 to TRBJ2-7; D possibly uses TRBD1 or TRBD2 (5 bases each). Trimming left V 3 bases short and J 3 bases short, with 15 bases between. Germline lookup yields CDR1 GTSNPN and CDR2 SVGIG (reference sequence). The CDR3 is 14 residues long. This chain's CDR3 is CAWRAFPGLYEQYF. The CDR3 DNA sequence: TGTGCCTGGAGGGCTTTCCCGGGGCTCTACGAGCAGTACTTC.

This chain links TRBV5-6 with TRBJ2-2; no definite D call. Between the trimmed V and J ends, which lost 4 bases and 0 bases, there was a span of 4 bases. Germline V gene lookup returns CDR1 SGHDT and CDR2 YYEEEE. The CDR3 contains 13 residues. CDR3 nucleotides: TGTGCCAGCAGCCCCGCGAACACCGGGGAGCTGTTTTTT. It is translated as CASSPANTGELFF.

The V gene is TRBV5-6, the J gene TRBJ2-7; D remains unclear. The CDR3 loop spans 14 amino acids. V lost 1 base and J 5 bases, leaving 13 bases between the germline ends. The V gene's germline CDR1 is SGHDT and CDR2 YYEEEE. The CDR3 DNA sequence: TGTGCCAGCAGCTTGCCAGGACCCTACGACGAGCAGTACTTC. It specifies CASSLPGPYDEQYF.

The CDR3 DNA reads TGTGCCATCAGTGAGGGCAGGGAGGCCGGAAACACCATATATTTT. It is translated as CAISEGREAGNTIYF. This chain links TRBV10-3 with TRBJ1-3; tentative D call: TRBD1 (5 bases). V was pared by 2 bases and J by 4 bases, with 12 bases between. The CDR3 has 15 residues. Germline CDR1 ENHRY, CDR2 SYGVKD.

This clone was picked up one time. V usage is TRBV27 and J usage is TRBJ2-1, with D possibly TRBD2 on 5 matching bases. This CDR3 is 15 amino acids long. The germline CDR1 and CDR2 sequences are MNHEY and SMNVEV (reference sequence). V shed 2 bases and J shed 4 bases, with 12 bases lying between them. The CDR3 DNA is TGTGCCAGCAGTTTAGATGCTAGCCCGTACAATGAGCAGTTCTTC. Encoded protein: CASSLDASPYNEQFF.

The chain carries TRBV15 and TRBJ2-3; either TRBD1 or TRBD2 may fit D (5 bases each). The germline CDR1 and CDR2 sequences are LNHNV and YYDKDF (reference sequence). This CDR3 contains 13 residues. V shed 5 bases and J shed 1 base, with 7 bases lying between them. The CDR3 sequence is CATSSGRTDTQYF. The CDR3, as DNA: TGTGCCACCAGCTCGGGGCGCACAGATACGCAGTATTTT.

The chain couples TRBV7-9 to TRBJ2-2; 8 nucleotides line up with TRBD1. After removal of 5 bases from V and 5 bases from J, the junction contained 10 bases not matched to a gene. The CDR3 has 16 residues. CDR1 is SEHNR and CDR2 is FQNEAQ in the germline V gene (reference sequence). The CDR3 region has the DNA TGTGCCAGCAGCATGCCGCAGGGGGCACGGACCGGGGAGCTGTTTTTT. It specifies CASSMPQGARTGELFF.